A single sample is the source of the 26 T cell receptor beta chains below, sequenced in a study of early T cells in non-severe SARS-CoV-2 infection. TCRdb re-called the 5' RACE reads with MiXCR, one entry per CDR3 protein. Of 55,000 to 75,000 distinct CDR3 sequences in the sample, 9.5% to 15% were seen once. Sequenced sample: whole blood. The receptors shown here come from an adult who was a healthcare worker with PCR-confirmed SARS-CoV-2 infection or an uninfected control (not recorded which).

This chain connects TRBV18 to TRBJ2-7; unclear D gene. Germline V gene data show CDR1 as KGHSH and CDR2 as LQKENI. V was cut by 2 bases and J by 2 bases, with 10 bases left in between. This CDR3 has 14 amino acids. CDR3 coding DNA: TGTGCCAGCTCACCAGGGCCCGGAACCTACGAGCAGTACTTC. Amino acids: CASSPGPGTYEQYF.

There are a few counts of this clonotype. V is TRBV28 and J is TRBJ2-7; 9 bases fit TRBD1. The length of the CDR3 is 15 residues. The trim removed 5 bases at V and 7 bases at J, leaving 12 bases unmatched. From germline, CDR1 is MDHEN and CDR2 SYDVKM. For the CDR3, the DNA is TGTGCCAGCAGTCGTACGGGAACAGGGGGCAGAGAGCAGTACTTC. Encoded protein: CASSRTGTGGREQYF.

This clonotype occurred a few times. The J gene is TRBJ1-3, the V gene TRBV7-6; TRBD1 might be the D (6 bases). CDR3 length: 16 amino acids. Per the germline V gene, CDR1 is SGHVS and CDR2 is FNYEAQ. Deletions cut 5 bases from V and 0 bases from J, with 14 bases between. CDR3: CASSLMGQSSGNTIYF. In DNA form, the CDR3 reads TGTGCCAGCAGCCTGATGGGACAAAGCTCTGGAAACACCATATATTTT.

This clonotype was counted only a few times. The rearrangement joins TRBV11-2 to TRBJ2-3; no firm D call. V dropped 1 base and J dropped 6 bases, with 11 bases sitting between them. The length of the CDR3 is 14 residues. Germline V gives CDR1 SGHAT, CDR2 FQNNGV. The CDR3 here is CASSLGMMWDTQYF. The DNA of the CDR3 is TGTGCCAGCAGCTTAGGGATGATGTGGGATACGCAGTATTTT.

Many counts were recorded for this clonotype. This rearrangement joins TRBV27 to TRBJ1-2, with D possibly being TRBD1 (6 bases). The germline CDR1 and CDR2 sequences are MNHEY and SMNVEV (reference sequence). This CDR3 has 15 residues. Trimming removed 7 bases from V and 4 bases from J, with 19 bases in between. CDR3 amino acids: CASTPWAGEGYGYTF. The CDR3 region has the DNA TGTGCCAGCACCCCCTGGGCAGGGGAGGGCTATGGCTACACCTTC.

This clonotype has more than one count but fewer than ten. The gene calls are TRBV27 and TRBJ1-4; 7 nucleotides agree with TRBD1. Germline CDR1 MNHEY, CDR2 SMNVEV (reference sequence). The CDR3 has 14 residues. With V trimmed by 6 bases and J by 4 bases, 5 bases remained unmatched. CDR3 sequence: CASRSAGGNEKLFF. CDR3 DNA: TGTGCCAGCAGATCGGCAGGGGGTAATGAAAAACTGTTTTTT.

This clonotype was observed at least ten times. The rearrangement links TRBV5-1 to TRBJ2-7, with 7 bases that match TRBD1. Trimming cost V 0 bases and J 2 bases; bases outside gene matches: 14. CDR3 length equals 18 residues. Germline CDR1 reads SGHRS; CDR2 reads YFSETQ. CDR3 in DNA: TGCGCCAGCAGCTTGGCAACAGGGGACCCCTTCGGGGCCTACGAGCAGTACTTC. It specifies CASSLATGDPFGAYEQYF.

This sequence joins TRBV5-5 and TRBJ2-5; perhaps TRBD1 as D (5 bases). Trimming removed 1 base from V and 5 bases from J, with 24 bases in between. The CDR3 is 18 amino acids. The germline CDR1 and CDR2 sequences are SGHKS and YYEKEE (reference sequence). This CDR3 reads CASSLTGGPSSPRETQYF. DNA of the CDR3: TGTGCCAGCAGCTTGACAGGCGGACCCTCCTCCCCTCGTGAGACCCAGTACTTC.

This clonotype was seen at least ten times. This chain connects TRBV5-1 to TRBJ2-1; 14 nucleotides match TRBD2. The CDR3 extends over 15 amino acids. Trimming cost V 0 bases and J 10 bases; bases outside gene matches: 3. Germline CDR1 reads SGHRS; CDR2 reads YFSETQ. The CDR3 DNA follows: TGCGCCAGCAGCTTGGGGGGACTAGCGGGAGAAGAGCAGTTCTTC. Translation gives CASSLGGLAGEEQFF. The full variable domain, in which reference TRBV5-1 and TRBJ2-1 provide the parts outside the CDR3, is KAGVTQTPRYLIKTRGQQVTLSCSPISGHRSVSWYQQTPGQGLQFLFEYFSETQRNKGNFPGRFSGRQFSNSRSEMNVSTLELGDSALYLCASSLGGLAGEEQFFGPGTRLTVL.

This clonotype showed up many times. The chain uses TRBV7-6 and TRBJ1-2; TRBD1 is a possible D gene (5 bases). V lost 1 base to trimming and J lost 5 bases, with 8 bases between them. CDR3 length: 13 amino acids. The germline gives CDR1 SGHVS, CDR2 FNYEAQ. CDR3 sequence reads: CASSLDQGYGYTF. CDR3 sequence (DNA): TGTGCCAGCAGCTTAGATCAGGGTTATGGCTACACCTTC.

As for this clonotype: Since a much larger clone is just one base distant, this may be a read error. This CDR3 fails to terminate in the conserved phenylalanine or tryptophan, so it likely reflects a read error. The chain links TRBV12-3 or TRBV12-4 to TRBJ2-7; D is perhaps TRBD2 (6 bases). Between the trimmed V and J ends, which lost 6 bases and 0 bases, there was a span of 12 bases. This CDR3 is 14 amino acids long. The CDR3 DNA reads as TGTGCCAGCAGCCCAGCGGGCCCCTCCTACGAGCAGTACTAC. It specifies CASSPAGPSYEQYY.

This clonotype was seen ten or more times. CDR3 nucleotide sequence: TGCAGCGCCATGGGACAGGGCGGTCAGCCCCAGCATTTT. Protein: CSAMGQGGQPQHF. The rearrangement joins TRBV29-1 to TRBJ1-5; 9 nucleotides match TRBD1. CDR1 and CDR2 from the germline V gene are SQVTM and ANQGSEA. The CDR3 runs 13 residues. Germline trimming cut 7 bases from V and 6 bases from J; bases unmatched to any gene: 7.

This clonotype was seen many times. The chain carries TRBV7-9 and TRBJ2-7; a weak D match, TRBD1 (6 bases). V lost 1 base, J lost 2 bases, and 6 bases lay in between. CDR1 is SEHNR and CDR2 is FQNEAQ in the germline V gene (reference sequence). CDR3 length: 13 residues. The CDR3 DNA reads as TGTGCCAGCAGCTTAGACAGGGCCTACGAGCAGTACTTC. Its translation is CASSLDRAYEQYF.

This clonotype came up many times. The rearrangement uses TRBV5-1 and TRBJ2-1; 7 bases are a match to TRBD1. The germline V gene has CDR1 SGHRS and CDR2 YFSETQ. The V and J ends lost 0 bases and 9 bases, in that order; junction bases with no gene match: 9. The CDR3 is 15 residues long. CDR3 in DNA: TGCGCCAGCAGCTTGGCACAGGGGATCCTGGGTGAGCAGTTCTTC. It codes for CASSLAQGILGEQFF.

This clonotype showed up many times. J is TRBJ2-1 and V is TRBV7-9, with TRBD1 as a possible D gene (6 bases). The V gene lost 0 bases and the J gene lost 6 bases, with 6 bases spanning the gap. The CDR3 has 13 residues. CDR1 SEHNR and CDR2 FQNEAQ come from the germline V gene (reference sequence). The DNA of the CDR3 is TGTGCCAGCAGCTTAGCAGGGGGCAATGAGCAGTTCTTC. Encoded protein: CASSLAGGNEQFF.

This chain uses TRBV5-1 with TRBJ2-1; 10 positions match TRBD2. Germline CDR1 reads SGHRS; CDR2 reads YFSETQ. V trimming: 6 bases; J trimming: 3 bases; junction bases outside the gene matches: 12. There are 17 residues in the CDR3. CDR3 in amino acids: CASMKPSGSRGYNEQFF. The CDR3 DNA is TGCGCCAGCATGAAACCTAGCGGGAGTAGGGGCTACAATGAGCAGTTCTTC.

This clonotype has a handful of counts. The chain carries TRBV12-3 or TRBV12-4 and TRBJ2-5; TRBD2 is a possible D gene (6 bases). Trimming removed 5 bases from V and 3 bases from J, with 13 bases in between. The length of the CDR3 is 14 residues. The chain's CDR3 is CASSRLDPKETQYF. The CDR3 coding sequence is TGTGCCAGCAGTCGACTAGACCCAAAAGAGACCCAGTACTTC.

Ten or more counts support this clonotype. CDR3 sequence: CASRREGGSLSPLHF. CDR3 DNA: TGTGCCAGCAGGCGAGAGGGGGGGAGTCTGTCACCCCTCCACTTT. The chain recombines TRBV6-5 with TRBJ1-6, with D maybe TRBD1 (6 bases). The CDR3 covers 15 residues. Germline V lookup: CDR1 MNHEY, CDR2 SVGAGI. V lost 6 bases and J lost 10, with 19 bases in between.

The V call is TRBV24-1, the J call TRBJ2-3, with 9 nucleotides matching TRBD2. Germline CDR1 is KGHDR and CDR2 is SFDVKD. V lost 0 bases to trimming and J lost 6 bases; unmatched junction nucleotides: 9. This CDR3 has 17 amino acids. This CDR3 is CATSDLRSGRVGDTQYF. CDR3 bases: TGTGCCACCAGTGATTTGCGTAGCGGGAGAGTAGGCGATACGCAGTATTTT.

In this sample, this clonotype turned up many times. The chain joins TRBV28 to TRBJ1-6; perhaps TRBD1 as D (6 bases). Deletions cut 10 bases from V and 5 bases from J, with 15 bases between. CDR1 is MDHEN and CDR2 is SYDVKM in the germline V gene. The CDR3 loop spans 14 amino acids. The chain's CDR3 is CATGQHSDNSPLHF. The CDR3 region has the DNA TGTGCCACCGGACAGCACTCGGATAATTCACCCCTCCACTTT.

A remark on this clonotype: This may be a read error, as it is one base from a much larger clone. The CDR3 here is CASSYHPSTDTQYF. CDR3 bases: TGTGCCAGCAGCTATCATCCTTCCACAGATACGCAGTATTTT. The chain couples TRBV14 to TRBJ2-3; no firm D call. Looked up from germline, CDR1 is SGHDN and CDR2 is FVKESK. This CDR3 has 14 residues. V lost 5 bases and J 2 bases, leaving 11 bases between the germline ends.

This clonotype has a handful of counts. One end of the junction does not line up with germline, which may come from a read error. The V and J genes are TRBV7-2 and TRBJ2-3; 8 nucleotides match TRBD1. The germline V gene has CDR1 SGHTA and CDR2 FQGNSA. CDR3 length: 11 amino acids. CDR3 region: CASSLGQGHIF. CDR3 nucleotide sequence: TGTGCCAGCAGCCTCGGACAGGGACATATCTTT.

At least ten counts were recorded for this clonotype. The V and J genes are TRBV29-1 and TRBJ1-1; D unresolved. V gave up 7 bases and J gave up 3 bases, with 12 bases separating them. The CDR3 is made up of 12 amino acids. Germline V gene lookup returns CDR1 SQVTM and CDR2 ANQGSEA. In DNA, the CDR3 is TGCAGCGCCTTGCCCTCGGACACTGAAGCTTTCTTT. Translation: CSALPSDTEAFF.

This clonotype was recorded at least ten times. The chain recombines TRBV28 with TRBJ1-1; D remains unclear. CDR3 length equals 13 residues. CDR1 and CDR2 (germline): MDHEN, SYDVKM. Deletions cut 7 bases from V and 1 base from J, with 10 bases between. The CDR3 bases are TGTGCCAGCACCCTGACGGCGAACACTGAAGCTTTCTTT. It specifies CASTLTANTEAFF. Complete variable domain (other parts from reference TRBV28 and TRBJ1-1): DVKVTQSSRYLVKRTGEKVFLECVQDMDHENMFWYRQDPGLGLRLIYFSYDVKMKEKGDIPEGYSVSREKKERFSLILESASTNQTSMYLCASTLTANTEAFFGQGTRLTVV.

This clonotype turned up a few times. This chain links TRBV20-1 with TRBJ1-2; possible D gene TRBD1, 5 bases. This CDR3 region has 14 residues. Trimming took off 4 bases at V and 4 bases at J, with 16 bases between the two ends. The germline CDR1 and CDR2 sequences are DFQATT and SNEGSKA (reference sequence). The CDR3 DNA is TGCAGTGCTATCGTAGGCTCGGGGACCTATGGCTACACCTTC. Translated: CSAIVGSGTYGYTF.

The gene calls are TRBV5-5 and TRBJ2-5, with D unresolved. This CDR3 is 14 amino acids long. The germline V gene encodes CDR1 SGHKS and CDR2 YYEKEE (reference sequence). V was trimmed by 0 bases and J by 4 bases, leaving 10 bases between them. CDR3 in amino acids: CASSLGRYRETQYF. The CDR3 DNA reads as TGTGCCAGCAGCTTGGGGCGATATCGAGAGACCCAGTACTTC.